This T cell receptor (beta chain) was captured in a study of T cells in Graves' hyperthyroidism and ophthalmopathy. Study-level results: Peripheral blood also featured most of the thyroid clonotypes expanded above 0.001. Ophthalmopathy and stable hyperthyroidism were told apart by a 13 V-J model.

Researchers amplified the TCR beta CDR3 regions from RNA transcripts. Using the HTBI primer set, a first-round RT-PCR was run on the TCR CDR3. MiXCR was run by TCRdb on the multiplex PCR reads, yielding one entry per CDR3 protein. The repertoire has some 650,000 distinct CDR3 sequences, 15% to 20% of them found once; the top ten carry 3% to 4%. Enrolled ophthalmopathy patients presented with a Clinical Activity Score of at least 3, a NOSPECS grade of at least 4, and disease duration under 3 months. Uncontrolled infection, other autoimmune disease, pregnancy or lactation led to exclusion. V was cut by 4 bases and J by 0 bases, with 16 bases left in between. The CDR3 covers 18 residues. The V gene's germline CDR1 is LNHNV and CDR2 YYDKDF (reference sequence). Comments on this clonotype: Its antigen is undetermined.

The sample comprised blood. This receptor was identified in a woman in her forties with Graves' ophthalmopathy. The rearrangement joins TRBV15 to TRBJ1-6, with D uncertain. The CDR3 DNA reads TGTGCCACCAGCACGAGTTCCGGGCAGAGCTCCTATAATTCACCCCTCCACTTT. It yields the protein CATSTSSGQSSYNSPLHF.